The entry that follows covers one TCR beta chain sequence. TCRdb keeps only in-frame clones here, not all; method: immunoSEQ multiplex PCR. The sample includes approximately 500,000 clones, 90% to 97% of them seen just once. This sample stems from a study of shared clonotypes between healthy human individuals. About the research overall: The study used three CD4 naive, three CD4 memory, two CD8 naive and one CD8 memory plate per donor.

V lost 5 bases to trimming and J lost 3 bases, with 19 bases between them. This CDR3 comprises 17 residues. Germline values: CDR1 SSHAT, CDR2 FNYEAQ (reference sequence). The chain employs TRBV7-7 and TRBJ2-2; perhaps D is TRBD1 or TRBD2 (5 bases each). The sequencing sample was made of naive CD4+ T cells sorted from blood. Noted subset: CD45RA+ positively selected. The TCR was taken from a woman in her 30s in good health. CDR3 sequence reads: CASSPATGTLYTGELFF. The CDR3 region has the DNA TGTGCCAGCAGCCCCGCAACCGGGACCCTATACACCGGGGAGCTGTTTTTT. Full variable domain (rest looked up from reference TRBV7-7 and TRBJ2-2): GAGVSQSPRYKVTKRGQDVTLRCDPISSHATLYWYQQALGQGPEFLTYFNYEAQPDKSGLPSDRFSAERPEGSISTLTIQRTEQRDSAMYRCASSPATGTLYTGELFFGEGSRLTVL.